These T cell receptor beta chains were read from a single sample in a study of T cell changes during pregnancy in multiple sclerosis. Generated by immunoSEQ multiplex PCR, the TCRdb table keeps only in-frame clones and is missing some. Of about 43,000 clones listed, approximately 91% are singletons. The sample comprised PBMCs (not recorded whether the cells were cultured). The receptors here all came from a female donor with multiple sclerosis, enrolled in a pregnancy study. Both conserved end residues are part of each CDR3. The order of the fields is D gene, clone size, V gene, J gene, CDR3 DNA, CDR3 protein. A D gene is named only where the DNA matches it firmly. The listing skips clone size in some rows; elsewhere it reads once, few, many or a size class.

>TRBD1|-|TRBV7-9|TRBJ1-1
TGTGCCAGCAGTTGGGACAGGGGGACTGCTGAAGCTTTCTTT
CASSWDRGTAEAFF
>-|-|TRBV5-6|TRBJ2-1
TGTGCCAGCAGCTTTTGGGCTAGGGATGAGCAGTTCTTC
CASSFWARDEQFF
>-|-|TRBV7-9|TRBJ2-7
TGTGCCAGCAGCTTAGGGTGGAAAGAGCAGTACTTC
CASSLGWKEQYF
>TRBD1|-|TRBV6-4|TRBJ2-3
TGTGCCAGCAGCCTACAGGGGACCACAGATACGCAGTATTTT
CASSLQGTTDTQYF
>-|once|TRBV27|TRBJ2-7
TGTGCCAGCAGTTTATACGGGACGAGTACCTACGAGCAGTACTTC
CASSLYGTSTYEQYF
>TRBD1|few|TRBV5-1|TRBJ2-2
TGCGCCAGCAGCTCGAGGACAGGGGGGGCCGGGGAGCTGTTTTTT
CASSSRTGGAGELFF
>TRBD1|-|TRBV29-1|TRBJ2-5
TGCAGCGTTAAATCCGGGACAGGGTTGGGGAGGTACCAAGAGACCCAGTACTTC
CSVKSGTGLGRYQETQYF
>-|once|TRBV14|TRBJ2-2
TGTGCCAGCAGTCTTACACGGGGAGTAACCGGGGAGCTGTTTTTT
CASSLTRGVTGELFF
>-|once|TRBV6-6|TRBJ2-2
TGTGCCAGCAGCCGTCAGGGTTCCGACACCGGGGAGCTGTTTTTT
CASSRQGSDTGELFF
>-|-|TRBV30|TRBJ2-7
TGTGCCTGGAGTGTAGACAGGTCCTACGAGCAGTACTTC
CAWSVDRSYEQYF
>-|-|TRBV18|TRBJ2-1
TGTGCCAGCTCACCGGGGATGTACAATGAGCAGTTCTTC
CASSPGMYNEQFF
>TRBD1|-|TRBV29-1|TRBJ1-1
TGCAGCGTTGAAGTGAGGGGGCAGGGAGGTACTGAAGCTTTCTTT
CSVEVRGQGGTEAFF
>TRBD2|-|TRBV30|TRBJ2-5
TGTGCCTGGAGGCGGGGGGGGGATCTCCAAGAGACCCAGTACTTC
CAWRRGGDLQETQYF
>TRBD2|-|TRBV6-5|TRBJ2-1
TGTGCCAGCAGTCCGGGACTAGCGGGACATGAGCAGTTCTTC
CASSPGLAGHEQFF
>TRBD2|-|TRBV19|TRBJ2-3
TGTGCCAGTAGTATAGGACTAGCGGGAGGCGATACGCAGTATTTT
CASSIGLAGGDTQYF
>-|-|TRBV7-9|TRBJ2-1
TGTGCCAGCAGCTTATTTCAGTTTCCCTACTCTTACAATGAGCAGTTCTTC
CASSLFQFPYSYNEQFF
>TRBD1|few|TRBV27|TRBJ1-2
TGTGCCAGCAGTTCAACCGGGACAGGGAATGGCTACACCTTC
CASSSTGTGNGYTF
>-|-|TRBV7-9|TRBJ2-3
TGTGCCAGCAGCTTAGGCCTAGCGAGCACAGATACGCAGTATTTT
CASSLGLASTDTQYF
>-|-|TRBV6-5|TRBJ2-7
TGTGCCAGCAGATATGGCAGGCACTACGAGCAGTACTTC
CASRYGRHYEQYF
>-|-|TRBV9|TRBJ2-2
TGTGCCAGCAGCGCACCCCCGTCTCCCGGGGAGCTGTTTTTT
CASSAPPSPGELFF
>-|-|TRBV30|TRBJ1-1
TGTGCCTGGGGAGACTTGAACACTGAAGCTTTCTTT
CAWGDLNTEAFF
>-|-|TRBV19|TRBJ2-1
TGTGCCAGTAACCCAGAACAAAGCTCCTACAATGAGCAGTTCTTC
CASNPEQSSYNEQFF
>-|-|TRBV5-4|TRBJ1-1
TGTGCCAGCAGCTCGGGGGGAGGAACTGAAGCTTTCTTT
CASSSGGGTEAFF